This T cell receptor (beta chain) was sequenced during a study of blood T cell repertoires in COVID-19. Study-wide context: There were acute and convalescent COVID-19 samples, and they came from the United States, Italy and Spain. PBMCs, B-cell-depleted T cells, or T cells were the source of the cDNA or gDNA that made up the material.

Between the trimmed V and J ends, which lost 6 bases and 1 base, there was a span of 11 bases. There are 14 residues in the CDR3. Germline CDR1 and CDR2: SNHLY and FYNNEI. In the original analysis: How many nucleated cells were present was estimated from reference gene primer amplification. The method was immunoSEQ multiplex PCR; TCRdb's version includes in-frame clones alone and lacks a portion of them. The V and J calls and clone size are taken from that table; D and trimming were inferred from the DNA. Seen here are almost 350,000 clones, approximately 89% observed once, and the top ten hold around 4%. The Seattle patients joined while their infection was active and were tracked longitudinally afterward.

The source of this sequence is a woman aged 60-75 years with COVID-19, enrolled during active disease. The chain is built from TRBV2 and TRBJ2-3; tentative D call: TRBD2 (5 bases). The sample comprised peripheral blood. The CDR3 region has the DNA TGTGCCAGCAGGCTCGGGCGGGGCACAGATACGCAGTATTTT. Its translation: CASRLGRGTDTQYF.